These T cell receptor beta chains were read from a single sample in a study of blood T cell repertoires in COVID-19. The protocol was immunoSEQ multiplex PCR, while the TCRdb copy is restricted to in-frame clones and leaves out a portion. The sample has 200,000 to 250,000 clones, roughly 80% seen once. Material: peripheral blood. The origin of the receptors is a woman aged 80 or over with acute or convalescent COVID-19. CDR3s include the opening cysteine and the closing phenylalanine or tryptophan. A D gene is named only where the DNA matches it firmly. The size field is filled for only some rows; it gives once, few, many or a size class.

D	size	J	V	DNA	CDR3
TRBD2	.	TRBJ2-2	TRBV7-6	TGTGCCAGCAGCTTTAATATAGCGGGAGGGAGGACCGGGGAGCTGTTTTTT	CASSFNIAGGRTGELFF
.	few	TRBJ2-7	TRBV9	TGTGCCAGCAGCGTAGGCGGGGTAAGCTCCTACGAGCAGTACTTC	CASSVGGVSSYEQYF
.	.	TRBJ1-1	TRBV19	TGTGCCAGTACAACAAACAGGGCTCCTGAAGCTTTCTTT	CASTTNRAPEAFF
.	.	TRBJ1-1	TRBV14	TGTGCCAGCAGCCAAGAAACCCACTCAGATCGGGGGGCTTTCTTT	CASSQETHSDRGAFF
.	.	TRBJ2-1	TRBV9	TGTGCCAGCAGCGTAGGAGGAGATTACAATGAGCAGTTCTTC	CASSVGGDYNEQFF
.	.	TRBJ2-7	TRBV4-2	TGTGCCAGCAGCCAAGATCTCGGTTTCTCCGAGCAGTACTTC	CASSQDLGFSEQYF
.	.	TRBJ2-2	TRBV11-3	TGTGCCAGCAGCTTCACCCGGGGCACCGGGGAGCTGTTTTTT	CASSFTRGTGELFF
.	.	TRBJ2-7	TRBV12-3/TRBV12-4	TGTGCCAGCAGTTCGTCCTACGAGCAGTACTTC	CASSSSYEQYF
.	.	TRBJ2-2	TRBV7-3	TGTGCCAGCAGCTTAGGGCGCCTCGGAACCGGGGAGCTGTTTTTT	CASSLGRLGTGELFF
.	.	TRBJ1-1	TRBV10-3	TGTGCCATCAGTGCCGACAGATTTGAAGCTTTCTTT	CAISADRFEAFF
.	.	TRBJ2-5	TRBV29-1	TGCAGCGTTGGGGCCGAGACCCAGTACTTC	CSVGAETQYF
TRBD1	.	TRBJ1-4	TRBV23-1	TGCGCCAGCAGGATGACAGGGATAAATGAAAAACTGTTTTTT	CASRMTGINEKLFF
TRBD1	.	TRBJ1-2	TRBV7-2	TGTGCCAGCGGATCCGGGACAGTAAACTATGGCTACACCTTC	CASGSGTVNYGYTF
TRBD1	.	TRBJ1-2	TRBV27	TGTGCCAGCAGTCCCCGGGACAGGACATATGGCTACACCTTC	CASSPRDRTYGYTF
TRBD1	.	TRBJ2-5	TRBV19	TGTGCCAGTAGTCCACGGACAGGGAGCCAAGAGACCCAGTACTTC	CASSPRTGSQETQYF
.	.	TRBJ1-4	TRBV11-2	TGTGCCAGCAGCTCGGGGGGTGCAACTAATGAAAAACTGTTTTTT	CASSSGGATNEKLFF
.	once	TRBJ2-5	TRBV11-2	TGTGCCAGCAGCTTAGATTGGGGGGTCCAAGAGACCCAGTACTTC	CASSLDWGVQETQYF
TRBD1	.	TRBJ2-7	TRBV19	TGTGCCAGTAGTACCACAGGGGGCTACTACGAGCAGTACTTC	CASSTTGGYYEQYF
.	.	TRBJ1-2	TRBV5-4	TGTGCCAGCAGCCTTGCGGGGAATAACTATGGCTACACCTTC	CASSLAGNNYGYTF
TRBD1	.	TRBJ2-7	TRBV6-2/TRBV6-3	TGTGCCAGCAGCCCCACCGGGACAGGGGGCGTCTACGAGCAGTACTTC	CASSPTGTGGVYEQYF
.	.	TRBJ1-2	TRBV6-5	TGTGCCAGCAGTAATACTATCTATGGCTACACCTTC	CASSNTIYGYTF
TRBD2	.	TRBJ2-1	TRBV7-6	TGTGCCAGCAGCTCGATGACTAGCGGGGGGGCTAATGAGCAGTTCTTC	CASSSMTSGGANEQFF
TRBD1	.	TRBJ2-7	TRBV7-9	TGTGCCAGCAGCCCGCGACAGGGGACCTACGAGCAGTACTTC	CASSPRQGTYEQYF
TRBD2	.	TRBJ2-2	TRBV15	TGTGCCACCAGCGGAGGGACTAGCGGGGTTCACACCGGGGAGCTGTTTTTT	CATSGGTSGVHTGELFF
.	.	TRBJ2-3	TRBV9	TGTGCCAGCAGCGCCGGCTGGGAGGTGTTCGGCACAGATACGCAGTATTTT	CASSAGWEVFGTDTQYF
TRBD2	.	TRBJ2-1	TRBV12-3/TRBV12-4	TGTGCCAGCACAATTCTAGCGGGAGGGCCTCAGTTCTTC	CASTILAGGPQFF
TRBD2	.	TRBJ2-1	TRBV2	TGTGCCAGCAATGGTGGTGGACTAGCGGGAGAGGTTGAGCAGTTCTTC	CASNGGGLAGEVEQFF
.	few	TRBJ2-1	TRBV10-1	TGCGCCAGCAGTTCCGGGGTTCCTCAAAGCTCCTACAATGAGCAGTTCTTC	CASSSGVPQSSYNEQFF
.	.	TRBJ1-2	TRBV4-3	TGCGCCAGCAGCCCTTCCATGGGAGACTATGGCTACACCTTC	CASSPSMGDYGYTF
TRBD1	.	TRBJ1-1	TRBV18	TGTGCCAGCTCACCGGGACAGGGGGAGAACACTGAAGCTTTCTTT	CASSPGQGENTEAFF
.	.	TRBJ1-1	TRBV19	TGTGCCAGTAGTCCCTGGGAGGGAAGGAGCACTGAAGCTTTCTTT	CASSPWEGRSTEAFF
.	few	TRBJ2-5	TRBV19	TGTGCCACTGAGGGGGTTGGTGAGACCCAGTACTTC	CATEGVGETQYF
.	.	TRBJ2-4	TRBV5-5	TGTGCCAGCAGCCAGAGGTCCGAACGGGGGAAAAACATTCAGTACTTC	CASSQRSERGKNIQYF
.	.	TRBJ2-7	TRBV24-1	TGTGCCACCAGTGATTCGGGACTTCCTCTCGAGCAGTACTTC	CATSDSGLPLEQYF
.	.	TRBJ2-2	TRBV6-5	TGTGCCAGCAGTTACGACAGGACCCCTAGGACCGGGGAGCTGTTTTTT	CASSYDRTPRTGELFF
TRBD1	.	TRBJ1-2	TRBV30	TGTGCCTGGAGCCCTACCGGGACAGGGGCCTATGGCTACACCTTC	CAWSPTGTGAYGYTF
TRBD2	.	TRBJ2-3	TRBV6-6	TGTGCCAGCAGTCCGGGACTAGCGGGAGGGGGGGCAGATACGCAGTATTTT	CASSPGLAGGGADTQYF
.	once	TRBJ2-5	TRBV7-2	TGTGCCTCTGCCAGGGGTACTCAAGAGACCCAGTACTTC	CASARGTQETQYF
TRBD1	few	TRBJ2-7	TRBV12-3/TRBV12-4	TGTGCCAGCAGGCGACAGGGTTCTATCGAGCAGTACTTC	CASRRQGSIEQYF
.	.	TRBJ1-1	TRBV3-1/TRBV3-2	TGTGCCAGCAGCCTGCACAGCTCTAAGAACACTGAAGCTTTCTTT	CASSLHSSKNTEAFF
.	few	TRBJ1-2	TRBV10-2	TGCGCCAGCGTATCTCAGGGGCGAGGAGATGGCTACACCTTC	CASVSQGRGDGYTF
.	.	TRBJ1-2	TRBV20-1	TGCAGTGCTAGAGATTCCGCGTACACCTTC	CSARDSAYTF
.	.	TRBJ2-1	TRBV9	TGTGCCAGCCACATCAAGGAGCAGTTCTTC	CASHIKEQFF
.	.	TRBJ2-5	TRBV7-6	TGTGCCAGCAGCAGGGGGGCGGGAGCGGGTGAGACCCAGTACTTC	CASSRGAGAGETQYF
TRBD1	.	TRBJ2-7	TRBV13	TGTGCCAGCAGCTTATTCGGGACAGCTACCTACGAGCAGTACTTC	CASSLFGTATYEQYF
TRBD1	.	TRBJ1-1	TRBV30	TGTGCCTGGGGTGGGGACAGGGGGCGAACTTTCTTT	CAWGGDRGRTFF
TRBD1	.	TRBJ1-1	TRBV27	TGTGCCAGCGGGACAGGGGGAAGGACTGAAGCTTTCTTT	CASGTGGRTEAFF
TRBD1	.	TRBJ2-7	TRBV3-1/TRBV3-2	TGTGCCAGCAGCCAACCGCCCCCGAAAGGACAGGGGGCCAGCGAGCAGTACTTC	CASSQPPPKGQGASEQYF
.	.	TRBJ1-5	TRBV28	TGTGCCAGCAGGCTACAGGGTGACAATCAGCCCCAGCATTTT	CASRLQGDNQPQHF
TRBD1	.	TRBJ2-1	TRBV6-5	TGTGCCAGCAGTCCCCCGGGACAGAGGGAGTTCTTC	CASSPPGQREFF